Below are 14 T cell receptor beta chains sequenced from a single sample in a study of beta chain features in type 1 diabetes. Their target antigens are unknown. Study-wide results and caveats: Significant though moderate, a shortening of TCRB CDR3s appeared in all four CD4+ subsets of Type 1 diabetes patients.

Every bit of the isolated RNA underwent reverse transcription, so sequencing read expressed TCRB transcripts. Profiled with immunoSEQ multiplex PCR; TCRdb holds only in-frame clones, not every one. The table includes more than 120,000 clones, 10% to 15% detected once. Sequencing used central memory CD4+ T cells from blood. The receptors shown here come from a young man with type 1 diabetes.

This clone came up a few times. The chain links TRBV29-1 to TRBJ1-1, with D tentatively TRBD1 (5 bases). This CDR3 contains 12 residues. The germline gives CDR1 SQVTM, CDR2 ANQGSEA. The V end lost 5 bases, the J end lost 8 bases, and 15 bases lay between the germline ends. The CDR3 loop is CSVTSGSSEAFF. Here the CDR3 DNA reads TGCAGCGTTACATCAGGGTCATCGGAAGCTTTCTTT.

A few counts support this clone. The J gene is TRBJ1-1, the V gene TRBV6-5; maybe TRBD1 (5 bases). Germline assignment: CDR1 MNHEY and CDR2 SVGAGI. V was clipped by 6 bases and J by 6 bases, with 11 bases between them. The CDR3 totals 12 residues. CDR3 protein: CASSSTGAEAFF. The DNA of the CDR3 is TGTGCCAGCAGCTCCACAGGAGCTGAAGCTTTCTTT.

There are many counts of this clone. The genes are TRBV9 and TRBJ1-2; 7 nucleotides align to TRBD1. Germline loops: CDR1 SGDLS, CDR2 YYNGEE. CDR3 length: 13 residues. V was clipped by 3 bases and J by 9 bases; unmatched bases: 8. Here the CDR3 reads CASSEGTVASYTF. The CDR3 DNA sequence: TGTGCCAGCAGCGAAGGGACAGTGGCGAGCTACACCTTC.

The chain links TRBV27 to TRBJ1-1; 8 nucleotides agree with TRBD1. The CDR3 loop spans 14 amino acids. CDR1 is MNHEY and CDR2 is SMNVEV in the germline V gene (reference sequence). After removal of 3 bases from V and 2 bases from J, the junction contained 2 bases not matched to a gene. The CDR3 region has the DNA TGTGCCAGCAGTTTCAGGGGGCTAAACACTGAAGCTTTCTTT. It yields the protein CASSFRGLNTEAFF.

This clone was detected only a few times. A much larger clone differs from this one at a single base, so this may be a read error. The rearrangement joins TRBV7-9 to TRBJ2-7, with D possibly matching TRBD2 (6 bases). Trimming removed 5 bases at V and 4 bases at J, with 15 bases between. The CDR3 is made up of 14 amino acids. CDR1 and CDR2 from the germline V gene are SEHNR and FQNEAQ (reference sequence). The CDR3 reads CASSRGTPGYEQYF. The CDR3 DNA sequence: TGTGCCAGCAGCCGCGGGACGCCAGGTTACGAGCAGTACTTC.

This clone was counted between two and nine times. The J gene is TRBJ2-6, the V gene TRBV28; 10 bases are a match to TRBD1. V lost 4 bases, J lost 2 bases, and 5 bases stayed unmatched. The CDR3 is 17 amino acids. The germline V gene has CDR1 MDHEN and CDR2 SYDVKM. CDR3 sequence reads: CASSSGTGVTGANVLTF. DNA of the CDR3: TGTGCCAGCAGTTCCGGGACAGGGGTCACTGGGGCCAACGTCCTGACTTTC.

The chain employs TRBV10-2 and TRBJ1-2; D is possibly TRBD1 (6 bases). Germline V gene lookup returns CDR1 WSHSY and CDR2 SAAADI. The ends were cut back, 3 bases at V and 3 bases at J, with 17 bases in the middle. The CDR3 length is 16 residues. This CDR3 is CASSDGRGTFDYGYTF. CDR3 nucleotides: TGCGCCAGCAGTGACGGCAGGGGAACATTCGACTATGGCTACACCTTC.

The V gene is TRBV7-8, the J gene TRBJ2-7, with TRBD1 matching over 9 bases. Per germline, CDR1 SGHVS and CDR2 FQNEAQ. V lost 4 bases to trimming and J lost 2 bases; unmatched junction nucleotides: 6. There are 15 residues in the CDR3. CDR3 in amino acids: CASSSGTGFTYEQYF. CDR3 nucleotide sequence: TGTGCCAGCAGCTCCGGGACAGGGTTTACCTACGAGCAGTACTTC.

The chain employs TRBV29-1 and TRBJ2-7; 9 bases are a match to TRBD2. V shed 3 bases and J 5 bases; nucleotides not matched to a gene: 11. The CDR3 sequence is 15 residues long. Germline assignment: CDR1 SQVTM and CDR2 ANQGSEA. CDR3 sequence (DNA): TGCAGCGTTGATCCCCCCTGGCGGGGGGGGGACGAGCAGTACTTC. Its translation is CSVDPPWRGGDEQYF.

The chain is built from TRBV7-9 and TRBJ2-7, with 9 bases identical to TRBD1. The CDR3 runs 13 residues. Unmatched junction bases numbered 3, after V lost 5 bases and J lost 4 bases. The V gene's germline CDR1 is SEHNR and CDR2 FQNEAQ (reference sequence). In DNA, the CDR3 is TGTGCCAGCAGCACGACAGGGGGATACGAGCAGTACTTC. This codes for CASSTTGGYEQYF.

V and J are TRBV5-1 and TRBJ1-2; D is undetermined. The germline V gene encodes CDR1 SGHRS and CDR2 YFSETQ. This CDR3 has 14 amino acids. V was cut by 0 bases and J by 1 base, with 7 bases left in between. The CDR3 sequence: CASSLVGGNYGYTF. The CDR3 DNA reads as TGCGCCAGCAGCTTGGTTGGAGGTAACTATGGCTACACCTTC. The complete variable domain, with remaining parts taken from reference TRBV5-1 and TRBJ1-2, reads KAGVTQTPRYLIKTRGQQVTLSCSPISGHRSVSWYQQTPGQGLQFLFEYFSETQRNKGNFPGRFSGRQFSNSRSEMNVSTLELGDSALYLCASSLVGGNYGYTFGSGTRLTVV.

The table lists this clone with a few counts. The chain combines TRBV11-2 with TRBJ2-3; possible D gene TRBD1, 5 bases. The CDR3 sequence is 16 residues long. Germline V gives CDR1 SGHAT, CDR2 FQNNGV. Trimming took 3 bases from V and 5 from J, leaving 18 bases between them. CDR3 bases: TGTGCCAGCAGCTTTCGGAGTCCAGGGATGCAAGATACGCAGTATTTT. This gives the protein CASSFRSPGMQDTQYF.

The gene calls are TRBV27 and TRBJ1-3; TRBD1 might be the D (6 bases). The V gene lost 6 bases and the J gene lost 10 bases, with 19 bases spanning the gap. This CDR3 has 14 residues. CDR1 is MNHEY and CDR2 is SMNVEV in the germline V gene (reference sequence). The CDR3, as DNA: TGTGCCAGCAGCACAGGACAGCCCCAATCAACCATATATTTT. This gives the protein CASSTGQPQSTIYF.

This clone has more than one count but fewer than ten. This chain uses TRBV10-1 with TRBJ1-1, with a weak D call TRBD1 (5 bases). From germline, CDR1 is WNHNN and CDR2 SYGVQD (reference sequence). Trimming left V 3 bases short and J 5 bases short, with 13 bases between. The CDR3 is 14 amino acids. The CDR3 loop is CASSDSSGTTEAFF. The CDR3 DNA reads TGCGCCAGCAGTGATTCCTCGGGGACTACTGAAGCTTTCTTT.